This TCR beta chain emerged from a study of cytomegalovirus exposure and HLA in healthy donors. V lost 0 bases and J lost 6; bases outside the gene matches: 7. CDR1 and CDR2 from the germline V gene are SGHRS and YFSETQ. CDR3 length: 15 residues. The primer mix had 60 Vbeta and 13 Jbeta primers. Method: immunoSEQ multiplex PCR; TCRdb's copy keeps in-frame clones and lacks some. The sample consists of about 93,000 clones, roughly 67% of them appearing once. This TCR came from a boy younger than 18 in good health and CMV-seropositive. The chain is built from TRBV5-1 and TRBJ2-3, with TRBD2 matching 7 bases. Material: PBMCs. CDR3 bases: TGCGCCAGCAGCTTGGAAGCGGGGCGGGCGGATACGCAGTATTTT. It encodes CASSLEAGRADTQYF.